Each of the 11 T cell receptor beta chains below was sequenced from the same sample in a study of cytomegalovirus exposure and HLA in healthy donors. The PCR employed 60 Vbeta primers together with 13 Jbeta primers. Clones were read by immunoSEQ multiplex PCR, and TCRdb kept only the in-frame ones, dropping some. The top ten hold about 2% of the sample, which has some 120,000 clones, 79% seen once. The sequenced sample consisted of PBMCs. The receptor source for this set is a man aged 18-30 years in good health and CMV-seronegative.

The V gene is TRBV19, the J gene TRBJ1-1; D not certain. From germline, CDR1 is LNHDA and CDR2 SQIVND (reference sequence). V lost 3 bases and J 5 bases, leaving 10 bases between the germline ends. CDR3 length equals 13 residues. This CDR3 is CASSISGRTEAFF. Here the CDR3 DNA reads TGTGCCAGTAGTATTTCGGGGAGGACTGAAGCTTTCTTT.

The rearrangement links TRBV19 to TRBJ1-2; 8 nucleotides align to TRBD1. The J segment lost 5 bases and the V segment lost 8 bases, leaving 13 bases of the junction unmatched. This CDR3 has 15 residues. CDR1 is LNHDA and CDR2 is SQIVND in the germline V gene (reference sequence). CDR3 sequence reads: CASREFSGTGYGYTF. DNA of the CDR3: TGTGCCAGTCGCGAATTTTCCGGGACAGGATATGGCTACACCTTC. The full variable domain, completed using reference TRBV19 and TRBJ1-2, is DGGITQSPKYLFRKEGQNVTLSCEQNLNHDAMYWYRQDPGQGLRLIYYSQIVNDFQKGDIAEGYSVSREKKESFPLTVTSAQKNPTAFYLCASREFSGTGYGYTFGSGTRLTVV.

This CDR3 is CASSPIGTGEGGYTF. As DNA, the CDR3 is TGTGCCAGCTCACCCATCGGGACAGGGGAGGGGGGCTACACCTTC. The chain links TRBV18 to TRBJ1-2; 10 positions match TRBD1. V dropped 3 bases and J dropped 8; count of bases not matched to a gene: 9. The CDR3 spans 15 residues. Germline lookup yields CDR1 KGHSH and CDR2 LQKENI.

The V gene is TRBV5-6, the J gene TRBJ2-7; 11 bases agree with TRBD2. This CDR3 has 15 residues. The germline CDR1 and CDR2 sequences are SGHDT and YYEEEE. The trim removed 0 bases at V and 9 bases at J, leaving 8 bases unmatched. The CDR3 sequence: CASSLGYLAGGRQYV. The CDR3 DNA reads TGTGCCAGCAGCTTGGGTTATCTAGCGGGAGGTCGGCAGTACGTC.

This chain links TRBV27 with TRBJ2-7, with D perhaps TRBD1 (6 bases). V was clipped by 0 bases and J by 4 bases, with 7 bases between them. There are 13 residues in the CDR3. The V gene's germline CDR1 is MNHEY and CDR2 SMNVEV (reference sequence). The CDR3 coding sequence is TGTGCCAGCAGTTTATCACAGGGATACGAGCAGTACTTC. This encodes CASSLSQGYEQYF.

The rearrangement joins TRBV30 to TRBJ1-6; 9 bases map to TRBD1. The CDR3 has 14 amino acids. J lost 10 bases, V lost 5 bases, and 9 bases had no gene match. Per germline, CDR1 GTSNPN and CDR2 SVGIG (reference sequence). The DNA for the CDR3 is TGTGCCTGGCTCCCGGGACAGGGAGAATCACCCCTCCACTTT. This sequence encodes CAWLPGQGESPLHF.

The V and J genes are TRBV7-9 and TRBJ2-1, with TRBD2 matching over 11 bases. The CDR3 sequence is 16 residues long. Losses at the gene ends were 6 bases for V and 6 bases for J; bases not matched to a gene: 10. CDR1 SEHNR and CDR2 FQNEAQ come from the germline V gene (reference sequence). CDR3 region: CASSPITSGSSNEQFF. The CDR3 DNA reads TGTGCCAGCAGTCCGATTACTAGCGGGAGTAGCAATGAGCAGTTCTTC.

The CDR3 bases are TGCGCCAGCAGCTTGGTGGCAGGGGGTGCCAACGTCCTGACTTTC. It encodes CASSLVAGGANVLTF. V usage is TRBV5-1 and J usage is TRBJ2-6, with 7 bases lining up with TRBD1. Germline V gene sequence: CDR1 SGHRS, CDR2 YFSETQ. This CDR3 has 15 amino acids. Trimming removed 0 bases from V and 7 bases from J; junction bases left unmatched: 4.

J is TRBJ2-2 and V is TRBV10-1; TRBD1 aligns across 7 bases. CDR1 is WNHNN and CDR2 is SYGVQD in the germline V gene (reference sequence). V lost 10 bases to trimming and J lost 1 base; unmatched junction nucleotides: 6. This CDR3 is 14 amino acids long. CDR3 loop: CATASGGNTGELFF. The CDR3 DNA follows: TGCGCCACCGCGTCAGGGGGGAACACCGGGGAGCTGTTTTTT.

This chain uses TRBV7-9 with TRBJ2-2; 9 bases agree with TRBD2. The CDR3 runs 14 residues. Germline CDR1 and CDR2: SEHNR and FQNEAQ (reference sequence). V lost 2 bases and J lost 7; bases outside the gene matches: 2. The CDR3: CASSLIAGVGELFF. CDR3 in DNA: TGTGCCAGCAGCTTAATAGCGGGAGTCGGGGAGCTGTTTTTT.

The chain links TRBV7-2 to TRBJ2-7, with a weak D call TRBD2 (6 bases). V was cut by 1 base and J by 8 bases, with 18 bases left in between. This CDR3 is 15 amino acids long. The V gene's germline CDR1 is SGHTA and CDR2 FQGNSA. CDR3 bases: TGTGCCAGCAGCTTAGAAGGGACTGCCAGCCATAAGCAGTACTTC. This sequence encodes CASSLEGTASHKQYF. Complete variable domain (other parts from reference TRBV7-2 and TRBJ2-7): GAGVSQSPSNKVTEKGKDVELRCDPISGHTALYWYRQSLGQGLEFLIYFQGNSAPDKSGLPSDRFSAERTGGSVSTLTIQRTQQEDSAVYLCASSLEGTASHKQYFGPGTRLTVT.